A single sample is the source of the 19 T cell receptor beta chains below, sequenced in a study of blood T cells in healthy people across ages. A second PCR, run for about 7 to 11 cycles, used a sample-barcoded 5' primer plus a J-beta primer mix. TCRdb re-derived calls from the 5' RACE reads in MiXCR, one entry per CDR3 protein. The sample holds 980,000 or so distinct CDR3 sequences, roughly 48% seen once. Sequenced material: blood. Every receptor here comes from a man aged 25 to 40 in good health.

The chain recombines TRBV4-2 with TRBJ2-6; TRBD1 is a possible D gene (6 bases). Looked up from germline, CDR1 is LGHNA and CDR2 is YNFKEQ. The CDR3 sequence is 19 residues long. Between the trimmed V and J ends, which lost 1 base and 0 bases, there was a span of 16 bases. The CDR3 sequence is CASSQVPGQGISGANVLTF. CDR3 nucleotide sequence: TGTGCCAGCAGCCAAGTACCGGGACAAGGAATCTCTGGGGCCAACGTCCTGACTTTC.

The V call is TRBV7-2, the J call TRBJ2-2, with 8 positions matching TRBD2. The CDR3 length is 16 residues. V lost 6 bases and J lost 5; bases outside the gene matches: 11. Germline V gene lookup returns CDR1 SGHTA and CDR2 FQGNSA. The CDR3 sequence is CASSWDSTGGTGELFF. The CDR3 DNA reads TGTGCCAGCAGTTGGGACTCGACGGGGGGGACCGGGGAGCTGTTTTTT.

V usage is TRBV5-1 and J usage is TRBJ2-2; 8 bases fit TRBD1. The V segment lost 2 bases and the J segment 5 bases; nucleotides outside the gene matches: 5. The CDR3 runs 15 residues. Germline V gene sequence: CDR1 SGHRS, CDR2 YFSETQ. Here the CDR3 DNA reads TGCGCCAGCAGCTTCCGACAGGGGAGTACCGGGGAGCTGTTTTTT. Translation gives CASSFRQGSTGELFF.

This clonotype has just a few counts. V gene TRBV20-1 combines with J gene TRBJ1-2; a weak D match, TRBD1 (5 bases). This CDR3 is built from 11 residues. In germline, CDR1 is DFQATT, CDR2 SNEGSKA (reference sequence). V dropped 5 bases and J dropped 10 bases, with 14 bases sitting between them. The CDR3 DNA sequence: TGCAGTGCTCCGCCGGGACCGGTCTACACCTTC. This gives the protein CSAPPGPVYTF.

This clonotype was seen repeatedly, ten times or more. Compared with germline, one end of the junction differs, possibly owing to a read error. This chain connects TRBV5-1 to TRBJ2-1; 8 nucleotides agree with TRBD1. This CDR3 has 15 amino acids. Germline V gene data show CDR1 as SGHRS and CDR2 as YFSETQ. CDR3 residues: CASSGRTGSYNEQFF. DNA for the CDR3: TGTGCCAGCAGTGGACGGACAGGGTCCTACAATGAGCAGTTCTTC.

This clonotype was observed many times. This rearrangement joins TRBV7-3 to TRBJ2-1; D gene ambiguous. V was cut by 4 bases and J by 7 bases, with 8 bases left in between. There are 12 residues in the CDR3. CDR1 SGHTA and CDR2 FQGTGA come from the germline V gene. The CDR3 DNA follows: TGTGCCAGCAGCTCCTCCGGGAATGAGCAGTTCTTC. This encodes CASSSSGNEQFF.

The sample holds a few counts of this clonotype. The chain uses TRBV7-2 and TRBJ2-7; TRBD1 aligns across 7 bases. CDR1 is SGHTA, CDR2 FQGNSA, per germline. With 5 bases clipped from V and 7 bases from J, the junction kept 14 bases outside the gene matches. The length of the CDR3 is 15 residues. This chain's CDR3 is CASSQYRGTTYEQYF. The CDR3 region has the DNA TGTGCCAGCAGCCAATACAGGGGTACGACTTATGAGCAGTACTTC.

The V and J genes are TRBV20-1 and TRBJ2-1; no definite D call. CDR3 length: 11 residues. Trimming removed 4 bases from V and 7 bases from J, with 8 bases in between. CDR1 is DFQATT, CDR2 SNEGSKA, per germline (reference sequence). The CDR3 DNA follows: TGCAGTGCTATTCTAATGAATGAGCAGTTCTTC. Translated, it gives CSAILMNEQFF.

The rearrangement joins TRBV5-6 to TRBJ2-7; D unresolved. The CDR3 sequence is 15 residues long. The V gene's germline CDR1 is SGHDT and CDR2 YYEEEE. Trimming removed 4 bases from V and 3 bases from J, with 17 bases in between. The CDR3 coding sequence is TGTGCCAGCAGCCCTATAGATACGATCCTCTACGAGCAGTACTTC. Amino acid sequence: CASSPIDTILYEQYF.

The V and J genes are TRBV10-3 and TRBJ1-3; tentative D call: TRBD1 (5 bases). Germline V gene lookup returns CDR1 ENHRY and CDR2 SYGVKD. V lost 4 bases to trimming and J lost 0 bases, with 13 bases between them. The CDR3 has 16 residues. CDR3 sequence (DNA): TGTGCCATCAGTGGGGGGACGGGCGGCTCTGGAAACACCATATATTTT. Protein product: CAISGGTGGSGNTIYF.

V gene TRBV13 combines with J gene TRBJ2-1; 9 positions agree with TRBD2. The germline gives CDR1 PRHDT, CDR2 FYEKMQ (reference sequence). The CDR3 runs to 17 residues. Trimming at V came to 5 bases and at J to 2 bases, leaving 10 bases not matched to a gene. The CDR3 sequence is CASSQRRAGGAYNEQFF. DNA of the CDR3: TGTGCCAGCAGCCAACGTCGAGCGGGGGGTGCCTACAATGAGCAGTTCTTC.

The chain uses TRBV28 and TRBJ2-7; no reliable D call. Trimming shortened V by 4 bases and J by 2 bases, and 6 bases separated the two germline ends. Germline assignment: CDR1 MDHEN and CDR2 SYDVKM. The CDR3 covers 12 residues. The CDR3 loop is CASSSPAYEQYF. The CDR3 DNA reads TGTGCCAGCAGTTCCCCCGCCTACGAGCAGTACTTC.

CDR3 nucleotides: TGCAGCGGTGAGGGGGCAGGGGGCCGAGAGCAGTTCTTC. Translation: CSGEGAGGREQFF. The V and J genes are TRBV29-1 and TRBJ2-1; 8 bases match TRBD1. The CDR3 has 13 residues. V shed 7 bases, J shed 10 bases, and the junction held 12 bases outside the gene matches. CDR1 and CDR2 (germline): SQVTM, ANQGSEA.

Remarks on this clonotype: This clone may be a read error of a much larger clone one base away. The chain has TRBV4-1 and TRBJ1-5; D possibly corresponds to TRBD1 (5 bases). The germline V and J ends were trimmed by 0 bases and 9 bases, with 15 bases remaining between them. This CDR3 spans 15 amino acids. The germline gives CDR1 MGHRA, CDR2 YSYEKL. CDR3 bases: TGCGCCAGCAGCCAAGAGATGCAGGGTATGGTGCCCCAGCATTTT. Residues: CASSQEMQGMVPQHF.

In this sample, this clonotype turned up a few times. The V call is TRBV30, the J call TRBJ2-7, with TRBD2 as a possible D gene (7 bases). Between the trimmed V and J ends, which lost 0 bases and 1 base, there was a span of 10 bases. Germline assignment: CDR1 GTSNPN and CDR2 SVGIG (reference sequence). There are 14 residues in the CDR3. The CDR3 DNA reads as TGTGCCTGGAGTGTCGGGGGGACATCCTACGAGCAGTACTTC. Residues: CAWSVGGTSYEQYF.

V is TRBV4-3 and J is TRBJ2-3; 7 bases are a match to TRBD2. Trimming removed 0 bases from V and 2 bases from J; junction bases left unmatched: 5. The CDR3 is made up of 16 amino acids. CDR1 LGHNA and CDR2 YSLEER come from the germline V gene. The CDR3 DNA sequence: TGCGCCAGCAGCCAAGAGGGGGGGATTTTCACAGATACGCAGTATTTT. Translated, it gives CASSQEGGIFTDTQYF.

This clonotype was detected a few times. The V gene is TRBV4-2, the J gene TRBJ1-2; 11 bases fit TRBD1. Germline values: CDR1 LGHNA, CDR2 YNFKEQ. J was trimmed by 7 bases and V by 1 base; bases with no gene match: 5. This CDR3 has 15 amino acids. The CDR3 bases are TGTGCCAGCAGCCAAGCCGGACAGGGGGCGTCTGGCTACACCTTC. Protein sequence: CASSQAGQGASGYTF.

The chain links TRBV7-8 to TRBJ2-3, with TRBD2 as a possible D gene (6 bases). Deletions cut 0 bases from V and 0 bases from J, with 16 bases between. The CDR3 has 18 amino acids. Germline CDR1 reads SGHVS; CDR2 reads FQNEAQ. DNA of the CDR3: TGTGCCAGCAGCTTAGCGGGGCGGAGTAGCGGAAGCACAGATACGCAGTATTTT. Encoded protein: CASSLAGRSSGSTDTQYF.

With regard to this clonotype: The germline gene is not matched at one end of the junction; a read error may be the cause. The chain joins TRBV11-2 to TRBJ2-1; D remains unclear. This CDR3 region has 13 residues. Germline values: CDR1 SGHAT, CDR2 FQNNGV. CDR3 DNA sequence: TGTGCCAGCAGCGTAGAGGTCTTTGGCGAGCAGTTCTTC. This translates into CASSVEVFGEQFF.